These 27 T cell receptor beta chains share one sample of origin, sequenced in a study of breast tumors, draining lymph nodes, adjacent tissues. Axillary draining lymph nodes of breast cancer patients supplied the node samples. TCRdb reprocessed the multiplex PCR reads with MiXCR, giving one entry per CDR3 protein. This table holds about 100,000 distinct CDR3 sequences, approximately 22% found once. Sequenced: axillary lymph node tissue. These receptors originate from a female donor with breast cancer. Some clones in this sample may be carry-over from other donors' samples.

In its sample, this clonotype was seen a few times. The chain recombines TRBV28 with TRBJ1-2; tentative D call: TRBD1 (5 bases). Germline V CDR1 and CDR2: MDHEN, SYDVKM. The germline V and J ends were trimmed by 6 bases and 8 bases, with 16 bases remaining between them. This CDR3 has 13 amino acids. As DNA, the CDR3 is TGTGCCAGCAGCCCAGGGTACGTTGGAGGCTACACCTTC. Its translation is CASSPGYVGGYTF.

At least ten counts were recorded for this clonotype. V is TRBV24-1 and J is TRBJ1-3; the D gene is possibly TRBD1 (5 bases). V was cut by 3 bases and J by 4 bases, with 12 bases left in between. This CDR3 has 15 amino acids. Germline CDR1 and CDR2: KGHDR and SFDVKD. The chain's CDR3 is CATSDQGASGNTIYF. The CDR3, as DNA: TGTGCCACCAGTGATCAAGGGGCCTCCGGAAACACCATATATTTT.

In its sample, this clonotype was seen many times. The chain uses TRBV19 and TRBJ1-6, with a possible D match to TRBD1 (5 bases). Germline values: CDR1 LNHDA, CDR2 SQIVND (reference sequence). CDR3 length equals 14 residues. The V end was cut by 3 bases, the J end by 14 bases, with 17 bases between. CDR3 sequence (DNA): TGTGCCAGTAGTATTGGGGACCACGGTCCGACCCTCCACTTT. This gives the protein CASSIGDHGPTLHF.

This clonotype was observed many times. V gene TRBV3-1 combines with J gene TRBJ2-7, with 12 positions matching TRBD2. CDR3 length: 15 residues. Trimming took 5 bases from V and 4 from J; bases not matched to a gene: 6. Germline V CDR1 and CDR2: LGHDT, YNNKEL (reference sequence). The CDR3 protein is CASSALLAGGYEQYF. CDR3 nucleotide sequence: TGTGCCAGCAGCGCTTTACTAGCGGGAGGATACGAGCAGTACTTC.

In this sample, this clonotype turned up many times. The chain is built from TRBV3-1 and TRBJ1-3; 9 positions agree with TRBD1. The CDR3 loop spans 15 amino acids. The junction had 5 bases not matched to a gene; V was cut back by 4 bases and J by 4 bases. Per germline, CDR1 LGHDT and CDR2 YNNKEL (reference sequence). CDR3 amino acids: CASSPRDRAGNTIYF. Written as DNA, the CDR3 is TGTGCCAGCAGCCCCCGGGACAGGGCGGGAAACACCATATATTTT. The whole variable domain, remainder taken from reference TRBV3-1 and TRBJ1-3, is DTAVSQTPKYLVTQMGNDKSIKCEQNLGHDTMYWYKQDSKKFLKIMFSYNNKELIINETVPNRFSPKSPDKAHLNLHINSLELGDSAVYFCASSPRDRAGNTIYFGEGSWLTVV.

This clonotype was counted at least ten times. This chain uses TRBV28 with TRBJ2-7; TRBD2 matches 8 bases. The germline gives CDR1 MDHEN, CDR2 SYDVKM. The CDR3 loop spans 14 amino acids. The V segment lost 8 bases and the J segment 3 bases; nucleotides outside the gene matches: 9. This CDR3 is CASARTSQFYEQYF. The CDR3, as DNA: TGTGCCAGCGCCAGGACTAGCCAATTCTACGAGCAGTACTTC.

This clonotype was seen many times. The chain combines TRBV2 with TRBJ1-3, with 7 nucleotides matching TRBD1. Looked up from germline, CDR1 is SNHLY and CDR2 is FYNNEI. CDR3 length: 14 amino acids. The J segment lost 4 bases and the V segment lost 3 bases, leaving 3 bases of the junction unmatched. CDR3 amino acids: CASSEGGGGNTIYF. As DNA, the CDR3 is TGTGCCAGCAGTGAGGGAGGGGGCGGAAACACCATATATTTT.

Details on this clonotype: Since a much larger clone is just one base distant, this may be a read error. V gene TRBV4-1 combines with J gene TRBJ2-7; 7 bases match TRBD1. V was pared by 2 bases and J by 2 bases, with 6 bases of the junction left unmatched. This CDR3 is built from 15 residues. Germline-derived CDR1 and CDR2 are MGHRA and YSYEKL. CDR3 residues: CASSQHRGSPYEQYF. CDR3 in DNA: TGCGCCAGCAGCCAACACAGGGGAAGCCCCTACGAGCAGTACTTC.

The CDR3 here is CAWKGTSRLRTDTQYF. The DNA of the CDR3 is TGTGCCTGGAAGGGGACTAGCAGACTTCGCACAGATACGCAGTATTTT. The chain uses TRBV30 and TRBJ2-3; 9 bases are a match to TRBD2. The germline V gene encodes CDR1 GTSNPN and CDR2 SVGIG (reference sequence). CDR3 length equals 16 residues. V trimming: 4 bases; J trimming: 1 base; junction bases outside the gene matches: 9.

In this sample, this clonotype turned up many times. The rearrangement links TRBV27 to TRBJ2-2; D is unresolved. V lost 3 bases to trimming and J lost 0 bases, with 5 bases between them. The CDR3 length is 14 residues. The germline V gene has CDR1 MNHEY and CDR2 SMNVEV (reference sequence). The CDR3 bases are TGTGCCAGCAGTTTTGGACCGAACACCGGGGAGCTGTTTTTT. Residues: CASSFGPNTGELFF.

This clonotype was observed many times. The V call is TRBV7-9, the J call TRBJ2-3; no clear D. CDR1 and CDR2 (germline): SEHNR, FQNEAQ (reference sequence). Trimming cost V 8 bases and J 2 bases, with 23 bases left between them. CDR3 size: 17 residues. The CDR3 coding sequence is TGTGCCAGCCAAGCTTATGGGGTTCCTAGGTCCACAGATACGCAGTATTTT. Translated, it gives CASQAYGVPRSTDTQYF.

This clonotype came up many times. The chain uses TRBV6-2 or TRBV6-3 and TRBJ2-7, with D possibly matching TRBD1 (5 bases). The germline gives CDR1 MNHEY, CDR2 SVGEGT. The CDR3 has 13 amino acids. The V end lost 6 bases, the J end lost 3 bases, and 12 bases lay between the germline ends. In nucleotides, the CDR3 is TGTGCCAGCAGCCGCCCGACAGACTACGAGCAGTACTTC. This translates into CASSRPTDYEQYF.

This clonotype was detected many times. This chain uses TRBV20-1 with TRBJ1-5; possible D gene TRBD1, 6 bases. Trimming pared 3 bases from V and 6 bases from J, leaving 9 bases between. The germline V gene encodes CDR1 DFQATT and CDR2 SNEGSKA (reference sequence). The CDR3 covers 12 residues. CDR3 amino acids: CSASAGVQPQHF. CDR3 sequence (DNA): TGCAGTGCTAGTGCAGGGGTTCAGCCCCAGCATTTT.

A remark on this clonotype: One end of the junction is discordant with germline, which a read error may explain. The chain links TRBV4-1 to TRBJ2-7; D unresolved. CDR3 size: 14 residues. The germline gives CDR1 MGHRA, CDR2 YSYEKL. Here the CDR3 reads CASGQEWGPYEQYF. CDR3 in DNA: TGCGCCAGCGGCCAAGAGTGGGGTCCCTACGAGCAGTACTTC.

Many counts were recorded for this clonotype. CDR3 amino acids: CASTLGLTDGTQYF. CDR3 bases: TGTGCCAGCACCTTGGGACTCACAGACGGTACGCAGTATTTT. This chain uses TRBV12-3 or TRBV12-4 with TRBJ2-3; TRBD2 might be the D (6 bases). The CDR3 contains 14 residues. The germline V and J ends were trimmed by 7 bases and 8 bases, with 19 bases remaining between them.

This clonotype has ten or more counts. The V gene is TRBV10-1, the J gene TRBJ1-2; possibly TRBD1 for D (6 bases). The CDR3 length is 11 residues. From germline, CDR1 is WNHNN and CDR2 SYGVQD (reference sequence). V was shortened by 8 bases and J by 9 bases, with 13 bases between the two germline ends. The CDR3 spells CASLHRESYTF. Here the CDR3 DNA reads TGCGCCAGCCTACACAGGGAAAGCTACACCTTC.

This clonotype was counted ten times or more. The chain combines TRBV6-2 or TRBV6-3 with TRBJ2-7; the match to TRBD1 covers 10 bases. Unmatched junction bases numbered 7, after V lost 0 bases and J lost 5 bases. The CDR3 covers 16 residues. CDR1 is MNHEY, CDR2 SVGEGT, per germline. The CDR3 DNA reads TGTGCCAGCAGTTACTCCCGGGACAGGGGTCTCCACGAGCAGTACTTC. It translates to CASSYSRDRGLHEQYF.

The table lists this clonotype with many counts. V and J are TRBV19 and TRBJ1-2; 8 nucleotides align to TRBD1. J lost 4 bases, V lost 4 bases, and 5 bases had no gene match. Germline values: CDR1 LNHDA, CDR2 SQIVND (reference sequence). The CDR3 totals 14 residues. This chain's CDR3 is CASSRDRGGYGYTF. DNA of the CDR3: TGTGCCAGTAGTAGAGACAGGGGTGGCTATGGCTACACCTTC.

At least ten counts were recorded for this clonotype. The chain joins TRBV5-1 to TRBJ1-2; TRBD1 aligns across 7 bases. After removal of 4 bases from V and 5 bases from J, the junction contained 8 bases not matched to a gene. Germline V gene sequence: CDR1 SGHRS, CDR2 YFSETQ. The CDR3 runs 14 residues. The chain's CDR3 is CASSVGQQVYGYTF. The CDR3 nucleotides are TGCGCCAGCAGCGTGGGACAGCAAGTTTATGGCTACACCTTC.

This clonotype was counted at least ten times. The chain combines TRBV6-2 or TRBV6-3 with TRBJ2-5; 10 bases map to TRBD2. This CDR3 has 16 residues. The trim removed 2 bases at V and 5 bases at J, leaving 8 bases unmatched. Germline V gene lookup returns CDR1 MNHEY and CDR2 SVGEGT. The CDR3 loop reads CASSYPSGGVRETQYF. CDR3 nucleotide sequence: TGTGCCAGCAGTTACCCCAGCGGGGGGGTCCGGGAGACCCAGTACTTC.

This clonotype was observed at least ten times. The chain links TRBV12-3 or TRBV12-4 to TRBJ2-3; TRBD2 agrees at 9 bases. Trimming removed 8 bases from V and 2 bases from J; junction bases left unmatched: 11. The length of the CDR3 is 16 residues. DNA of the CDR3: TGTGCCAGCCCCCCCGCGGGGGGGGCTAACACAGATACGCAGTATTTT. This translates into CASPPAGGANTDTQYF.

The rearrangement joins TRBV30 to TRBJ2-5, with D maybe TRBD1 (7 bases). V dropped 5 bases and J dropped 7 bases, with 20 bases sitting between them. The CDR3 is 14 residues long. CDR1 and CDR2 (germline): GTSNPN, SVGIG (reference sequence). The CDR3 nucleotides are TGTGCCTGGTGTGACGGGGGACAGTCGGTGACCCAGTACTTC. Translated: CAWCDGGQSVTQYF.

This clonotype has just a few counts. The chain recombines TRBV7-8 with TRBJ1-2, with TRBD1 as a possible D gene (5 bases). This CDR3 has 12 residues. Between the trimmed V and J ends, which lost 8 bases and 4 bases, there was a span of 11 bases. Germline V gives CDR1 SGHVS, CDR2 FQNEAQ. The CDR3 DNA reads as TGTGCCAGCTCCCAGGGTTTCTATGGCTACACCTTC. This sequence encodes CASSQGFYGYTF.

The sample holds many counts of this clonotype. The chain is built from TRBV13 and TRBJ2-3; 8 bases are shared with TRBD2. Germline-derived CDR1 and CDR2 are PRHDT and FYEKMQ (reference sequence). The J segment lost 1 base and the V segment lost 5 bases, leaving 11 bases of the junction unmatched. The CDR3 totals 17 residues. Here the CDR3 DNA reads TGTGCCAGCAGCCTATTAAATAGCGGGGTCGGCACAGATACGCAGTATTTT. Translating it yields CASSLLNSGVGTDTQYF.

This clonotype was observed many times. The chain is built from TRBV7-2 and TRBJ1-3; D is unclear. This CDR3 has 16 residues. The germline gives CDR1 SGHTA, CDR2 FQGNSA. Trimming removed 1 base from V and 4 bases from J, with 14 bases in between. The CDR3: CASSLGPPVVGNTIYF. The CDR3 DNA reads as TGTGCCAGCAGCTTAGGCCCCCCGGTGGTAGGAAACACCATATATTTT.

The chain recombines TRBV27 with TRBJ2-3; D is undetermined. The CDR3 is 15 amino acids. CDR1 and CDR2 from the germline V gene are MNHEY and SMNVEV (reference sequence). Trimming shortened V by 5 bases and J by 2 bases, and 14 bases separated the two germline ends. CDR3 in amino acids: CASSPSIGATDTQYF. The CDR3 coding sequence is TGTGCCAGCAGTCCATCGATCGGAGCCACAGATACGCAGTATTTT.

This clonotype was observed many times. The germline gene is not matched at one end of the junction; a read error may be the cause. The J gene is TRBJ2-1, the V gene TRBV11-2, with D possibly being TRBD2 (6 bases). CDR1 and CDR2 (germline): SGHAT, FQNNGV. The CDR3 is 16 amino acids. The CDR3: CASSYFGRGPRNEQFF. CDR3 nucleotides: TGTGCCAGCAGCTACTTTGGGCGGGGACCTCGCAATGAGCAGTTCTTT.